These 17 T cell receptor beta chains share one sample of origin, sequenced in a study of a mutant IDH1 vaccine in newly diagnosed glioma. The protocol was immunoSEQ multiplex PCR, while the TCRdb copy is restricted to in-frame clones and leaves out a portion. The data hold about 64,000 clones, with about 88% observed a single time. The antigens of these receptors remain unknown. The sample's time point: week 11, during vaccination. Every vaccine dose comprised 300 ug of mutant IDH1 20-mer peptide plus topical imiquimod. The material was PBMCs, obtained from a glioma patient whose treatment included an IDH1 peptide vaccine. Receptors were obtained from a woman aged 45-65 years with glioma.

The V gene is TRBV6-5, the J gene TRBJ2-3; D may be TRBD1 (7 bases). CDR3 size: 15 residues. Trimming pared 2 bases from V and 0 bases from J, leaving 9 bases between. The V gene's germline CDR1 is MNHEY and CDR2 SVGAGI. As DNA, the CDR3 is TGTGCCAGCAGTTACGGAGGGGGCAGCACAGATACGCAGTATTTT. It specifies CASSYGGGSTDTQYF.

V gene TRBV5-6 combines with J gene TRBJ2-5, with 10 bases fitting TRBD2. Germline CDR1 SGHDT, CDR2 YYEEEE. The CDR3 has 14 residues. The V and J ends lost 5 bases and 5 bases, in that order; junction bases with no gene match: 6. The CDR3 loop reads CASSLSGGAETQYF. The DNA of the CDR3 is TGTGCCAGCAGTCTCAGCGGGGGGGCGGAGACCCAGTACTTC.

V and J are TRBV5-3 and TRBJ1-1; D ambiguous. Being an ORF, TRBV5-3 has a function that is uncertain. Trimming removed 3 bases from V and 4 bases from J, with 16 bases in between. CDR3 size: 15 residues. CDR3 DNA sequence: TGTGCCAGAAGCTGGGAAAGGAGGGCCGTCACTGAAGCTTTCTTT. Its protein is CARSWERRAVTEAFF.

CDR3 coding DNA: TGTGCCAGTAGTATTACGGCAGCGGCTGGAAACACCATATATTTT. Residues: CASSITAAAGNTIYF. This chain joins TRBV19 and TRBJ1-3, with no clear D. The CDR3 is made up of 15 amino acids. Germline lookup yields CDR1 LNHDA and CDR2 SQIVND (reference sequence). The V gene lost 3 bases and the J gene lost 2 bases, with 11 bases spanning the gap.

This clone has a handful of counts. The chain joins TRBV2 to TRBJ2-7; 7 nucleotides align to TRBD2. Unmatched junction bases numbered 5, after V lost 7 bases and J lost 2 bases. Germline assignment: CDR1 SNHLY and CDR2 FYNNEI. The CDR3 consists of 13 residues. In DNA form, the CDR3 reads TGTGCCAGCACGGGGGGTTTGCCCTACGAGCAGTACTTC. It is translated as CASTGGLPYEQYF. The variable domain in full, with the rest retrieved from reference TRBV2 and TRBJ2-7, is EPEVTQTPSHQVTQMGQEVILRCVPISNHLYFYWYRQILGQKVEFLVSFYNNEISEKSEIFDDQFSVERPDGSNFTLKIRSTKLEDSAMYFCASTGGLPYEQYFGPGTRLTVT.

Here the CDR3 reads CASSLSPGGEGYTF. The CDR3, as DNA: TGTGCCAGCAGCTTAAGTCCAGGGGGGGAAGGCTACACCTTC. V gene TRBV7-3 combines with J gene TRBJ1-2; 7 bases are shared with TRBD1. V trimming: 1 base; J trimming: 8 bases; junction bases outside the gene matches: 7. Germline V gene sequence: CDR1 SGHTA, CDR2 FQGTGA. The CDR3 covers 14 residues.

CDR3 DNA sequence: TGCGCCAGCAGCTTGGACAGGGGAAATTCACCCCTCCACTTT. Translation gives CASSLDRGNSPLHF. J is TRBJ1-6 and V is TRBV5-1; 7 nucleotides align to TRBD1. This CDR3 is built from 14 residues. The V segment lost 0 bases and the J segment 7 bases; nucleotides outside the gene matches: 1. CDR1 is SGHRS, CDR2 YFSETQ, per germline.

The CDR3 bases are TGTGCCAGCAGCGTCCAACCAGCAGGGGATCAGCCCCAGCATTTT. Amino acids: CASSVQPAGDQPQHF. V gene TRBV9 combines with J gene TRBJ1-5, with D possibly being TRBD1 (6 bases). The germline CDR1 and CDR2 sequences are SGDLS and YYNGEE. The V end lost 2 bases, the J end lost 5 bases, and 14 bases lay between the germline ends. This CDR3 has 15 residues.

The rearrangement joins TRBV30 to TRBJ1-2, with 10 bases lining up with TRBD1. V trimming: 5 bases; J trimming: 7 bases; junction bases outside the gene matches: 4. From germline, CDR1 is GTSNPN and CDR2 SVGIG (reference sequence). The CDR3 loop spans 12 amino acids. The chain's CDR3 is CAWDRGRRGYTF. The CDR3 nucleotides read TGTGCCTGGGACAGGGGGCGGCGTGGCTACACCTTC.

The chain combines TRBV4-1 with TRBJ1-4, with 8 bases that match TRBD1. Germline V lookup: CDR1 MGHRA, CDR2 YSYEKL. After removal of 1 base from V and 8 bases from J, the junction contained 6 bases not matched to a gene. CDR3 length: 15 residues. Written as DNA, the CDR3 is TGCGCCAGCAGCCAAGCGGGACAGGATTGGGAAAAACTGTTTTTT. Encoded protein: CASSQAGQDWEKLFF.

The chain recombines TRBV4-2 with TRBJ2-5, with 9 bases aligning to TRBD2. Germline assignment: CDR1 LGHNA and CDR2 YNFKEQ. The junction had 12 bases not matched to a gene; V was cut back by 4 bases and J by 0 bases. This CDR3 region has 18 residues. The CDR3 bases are TGTGCCAGCAGCCTGGGCCGTAGCGGGGGCGGGTACCAAGAGACCCAGTACTTC. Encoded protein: CASSLGRSGGGYQETQYF.

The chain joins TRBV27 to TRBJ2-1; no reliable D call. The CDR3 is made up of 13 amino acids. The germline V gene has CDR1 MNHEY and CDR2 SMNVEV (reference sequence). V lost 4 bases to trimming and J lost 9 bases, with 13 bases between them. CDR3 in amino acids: CASSSAGRGEQFF. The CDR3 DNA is TGTGCCAGCAGTTCCGCTGGCCGAGGTGAGCAGTTCTTC.

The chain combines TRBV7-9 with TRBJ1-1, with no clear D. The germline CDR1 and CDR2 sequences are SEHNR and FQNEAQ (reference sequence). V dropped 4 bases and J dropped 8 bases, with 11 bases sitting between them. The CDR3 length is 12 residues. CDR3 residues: CASSSQSREAFF. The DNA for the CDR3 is TGTGCCAGCAGCTCTCAGTCCCGAGAAGCTTTCTTT.

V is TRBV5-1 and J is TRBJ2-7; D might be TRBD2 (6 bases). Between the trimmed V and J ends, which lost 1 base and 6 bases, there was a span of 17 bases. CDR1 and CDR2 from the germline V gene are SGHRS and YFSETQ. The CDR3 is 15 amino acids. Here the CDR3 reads CASSLSRTAGTEQYF. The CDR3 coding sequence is TGCGCCAGCAGCTTGTCCCGTACTGCGGGGACCGAGCAGTACTTC.

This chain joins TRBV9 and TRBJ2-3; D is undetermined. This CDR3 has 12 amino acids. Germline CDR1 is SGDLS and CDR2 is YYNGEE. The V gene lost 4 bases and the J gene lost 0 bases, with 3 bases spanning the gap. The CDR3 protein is CASSHSTDTQYF. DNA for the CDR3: TGTGCCAGCAGCCATAGCACAGATACGCAGTATTTT.

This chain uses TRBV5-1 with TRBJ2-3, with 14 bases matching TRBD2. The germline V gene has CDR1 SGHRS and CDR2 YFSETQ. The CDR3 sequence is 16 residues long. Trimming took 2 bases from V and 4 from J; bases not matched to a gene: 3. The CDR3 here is CASSFGLAGGSDTQYF. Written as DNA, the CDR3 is TGCGCCAGCAGCTTCGGACTAGCGGGGGGCTCAGATACGCAGTATTTT.

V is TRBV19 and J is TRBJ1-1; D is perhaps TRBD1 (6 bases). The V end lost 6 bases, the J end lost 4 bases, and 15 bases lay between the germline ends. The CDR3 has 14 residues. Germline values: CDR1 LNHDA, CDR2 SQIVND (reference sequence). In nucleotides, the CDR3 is TGTGCCAGTAGACCGGACCCGGGGGCCACTGAAGCTTTCTTT. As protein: CASRPDPGATEAFF.